Below are 12 T cell receptor beta chains sequenced from a single sample in a study of OX40 agonist ivuxolimab in advanced cancers. TCRdb's copy holds only in-frame clones and misses some; the assay was immunoSEQ multiplex PCR. The data contain about 53,000 clones, 82% of them seen just once; the ten biggest clones take up roughly 1.5%. The source was CD4+ or CD8+ T cells sorted from blood, collected in a trial of the OX40 agonist ivuxolimab. Receptors originate from an adult with an advanced solid tumor such as melanoma, head and neck, liver or kidney cancer.

The gene calls are TRBV6-6 and TRBJ2-7; 10 bases fit TRBD2. The germline V gene has CDR1 MNHNY and CDR2 SVGAGI (reference sequence). Trimming cost V 5 bases and J 1 base; bases outside gene matches: 2. The CDR3 covers 14 residues. DNA of the CDR3: TGTGCCAGCAGTCGTAGCGGGGGGTCCTACGAGCAGTACTTC. Its translation is CASSRSGGSYEQYF.

Concerning this clone: At one of its ends the junction is not consistent with the germline gene, which may arise from a read error. CDR3 sequence (DNA): TGTGCCGGCAGTGAACTTGCGGGGGGGATGGAGACCCAGTACTTC. Its protein product is CAGSELAGGMETQYF. The rearrangement uses TRBV6-1 and TRBJ2-5; 9 bases map to TRBD2. CDR3 size: 15 residues. Germline V gene data show CDR1 as MNHNS and CDR2 as SASEGT.

V is TRBV12-5 and J is TRBJ2-7; D unresolved. The germline V and J ends were trimmed by 1 base and 0 bases, with 4 bases remaining between them. This CDR3 is 13 amino acids long. Germline CDR1 is LGHNT and CDR2 is FRNRAP. The CDR3 reads CASGLDYSYEQYF. The CDR3 DNA sequence: TGTGCTAGTGGTTTGGACTACTCCTACGAGCAGTACTTC.

The V gene is TRBV4-1, the J gene TRBJ1-1; a weak D match, TRBD1 (5 bases). There are 15 residues in the CDR3. Germline V lookup: CDR1 MGHRA, CDR2 YSYEKL. Trimming took off 6 bases at V and 2 bases at J, with 16 bases between the two ends. The CDR3 sequence is CASSLGDFDNTEAFF. The CDR3 DNA reads TGCGCCAGCAGTCTGGGGGATTTTGATAACACTGAAGCTTTCTTT.

The chain combines TRBV7-9 with TRBJ2-6, with D hard to call. V dropped 2 bases and J dropped 0 bases, with 8 bases sitting between them. Germline-derived CDR1 and CDR2 are SEHNR and FQNEAQ (reference sequence). CDR3 size: 16 residues. In nucleotides, the CDR3 is TGTGCCAGCAGCTTATGGACGGGCTCTGGGGCCAACGTCCTGACTTTC. Protein sequence: CASSLWTGSGANVLTF.

The sample holds a few counts of this clone. This CDR3 reads CASSHRAAGGYEQYF. DNA of the CDR3: TGTGCCAGCAGCCATCGAGCGGCGGGAGGCTACGAGCAGTACTTC. The V call is TRBV7-6, the J call TRBJ2-7, with 8 nucleotides matching TRBD2. V shed 5 bases, J shed 3 bases, and the junction held 9 bases outside the gene matches. The germline CDR1 and CDR2 sequences are SGHVS and FNYEAQ. This CDR3 region has 15 residues.

This clone was counted between two and nine times. The chain employs TRBV9 and TRBJ2-3, with a possible D match to TRBD1 (6 bases). V was cut by 2 bases and J by 2 bases, with 12 bases left in between. Per the germline V gene, CDR1 is SGDLS and CDR2 is YYNGEE. The CDR3 has 15 amino acids. CDR3 region: CASSVIRGDTDTQYF. CDR3 sequence (DNA): TGTGCCAGCAGCGTCATCAGGGGTGACACAGATACGCAGTATTTT. Using reference TRBV9 and TRBJ2-3 for the parts outside the CDR3, the full variable domain is DSGVTQTPKHLITATGQRVTLRCSPRSGDLSVYWYQQSLDQGLQFLIQYYNGEERAKGNILERFSAQQFPDLHSELNLSSLELGDSALYFCASSVIRGDTDTQYFGPGTRLTVL.

The V gene is TRBV19, the J gene TRBJ1-4; D is possibly TRBD1 (5 bases). Per the germline V gene, CDR1 is LNHDA and CDR2 is SQIVND (reference sequence). The CDR3 sequence is 16 residues long. V was shortened by 3 bases and J by 1 base, with 12 bases between the two germline ends. The CDR3 DNA reads as TGTGCCAGTAGTATGGCGGGGACGGGAACTAATGAAAAACTGTTTTTT. It yields the protein CASSMAGTGTNEKLFF.

The chain combines TRBV19 with TRBJ2-1; D ambiguous. Germline values: CDR1 LNHDA, CDR2 SQIVND (reference sequence). V was clipped by 5 bases and J by 5 bases, with 13 bases between them. The CDR3 consists of 14 residues. DNA of the CDR3: TGTGCCAGTAGTGTCCAAATAAGCAACAATGAGCAGTTCTTC. Its translation: CASSVQISNNEQFF. The whole variable domain, remainder taken from reference TRBV19 and TRBJ2-1, is DGGITQSPKYLFRKEGQNVTLSCEQNLNHDAMYWYRQDPGQGLRLIYYSQIVNDFQKGDIAEGYSVSREKKESFPLTVTSAQKNPTAFYLCASSVQISNNEQFFGPGTRLTVL.

The V call is TRBV12-5, the J call TRBJ1-2, with TRBD1 matching 11 bases. The CDR3 length is 15 residues. The V gene's germline CDR1 is LGHNT and CDR2 FRNRAP. Trimming removed 4 bases from V and 5 bases from J; junction bases left unmatched: 6. The CDR3 here is CASGSPDRGLYGYTF. The CDR3 DNA reads as TGTGCTAGTGGTTCCCCGGACAGGGGGCTGTATGGCTACACCTTC. The full variable domain, completed using reference TRBV12-5 and TRBJ1-2, is DARVTQTPRHKVTEMGQEVTMRCQPILGHNTVFWYRQTMMQGLELLAYFRNRAPLDDSGMPKDRFSAEMPDATLATLKIQPSEPRDSAVYFCASGSPDRGLYGYTFGSGTRLTVV.

Comments on this clone: Other DNA sequences within the sample encode an identical CDR3. The gene calls are TRBV7-2 and TRBJ2-5; D gene uncertain. Germline V gives CDR1 SGHTA, CDR2 FQGNSA. There are 13 residues in the CDR3. Trimming cost V 5 bases and J 2 bases, with 9 bases left between them. The CDR3 spells CASSLTPQETQYF. CDR3 nucleotide sequence: TGTGCCAGCAGCCTGACCCCACAAGAGACCCAGTACTTC.

This rearrangement joins TRBV11-2 to TRBJ2-7; 7 bases line up with TRBD1. The CDR3 contains 14 residues. The germline gives CDR1 SGHAT, CDR2 FQNNGV. J gave up 1 base and V 3 bases, and 3 bases lay outside the gene matches. CDR3 protein: CASSFTTGSYEQYF. CDR3 sequence (DNA): TGTGCCAGCAGCTTTACGACAGGGTCCTACGAGCAGTACTTC. Using reference TRBV11-2 and TRBJ2-7 for the parts outside the CDR3, the full variable domain is EAGVAQSPRYKIIEKRQSVAFWCNPISGHATLYWYQQILGQGPKLLIQFQNNGVVDDSQLPKDRFSAERLKGVDSTLKIQPAKLEDSAVYLCASSFTTGSYEQYFGPGTRLTVT.